Listed below are T cell receptor beta chains from one sample, sequenced in a study of identical twins. TCRdb independently ran MiXCR on the 5' RACE reads; one entry per CDR3 protein. This sample has about 1.7 million distinct CDR3 sequences, with less than 35% found just once. Material for sequencing was cord blood. The source of these receptors is a newborn girl in good health. CDR3s include the opening cysteine and the closing phenylalanine or tryptophan. The D gene is left open where the match is weak. The size entry is marked missing in some rows and otherwise reads once, few, many or a size class.

clone_size	v_call	j_call	d_call	cdr3_nt	cdr3_aa
.	TRBV29-1	TRBJ1-1	.	TGCAGCGTTGTAGCAGGGAACACTGAAGCTTTCTTT	CSVVAGNTEAFF
.	TRBV7-2	TRBJ2-7	.	TGTGCCAGCAGCCCGCTGGATTACAATGAGCAGTACTTC	CASSPLDYNEQYF
many	TRBV29-1	TRBJ2-1	TRBD2	TGCAGCGTTAAGCGGGGGGGATACAATGAGCAGTTCTTC	CSVKRGGYNEQFF
.	TRBV20-1	TRBJ2-2	TRBD2	TGCAGCGGGACTAGCCCAACCGGGGAGCTGTTTTTT	CSGTSPTGELFF
.	TRBV7-9	TRBJ2-1	.	TGTGCCAGCAGCTTAGCTCGGGGGGCGAATGAGCAGTTCTTC	CASSLARGANEQFF
few	TRBV2	TRBJ2-7	.	TGTGCCAGCAGTGAGGCCCACCCCCCTGAGAGCTACGAGCAGTACTTC	CASSEAHPPESYEQYF
.	TRBV5-1	TRBJ1-1	.	TGCGCCAGCAGCTTGGTCCCAGGGGCAGACACTGAAGCTTTCTTT	CASSLVPGADTEAFF
.	TRBV7-9	TRBJ1-5	.	TGTGCCAGCAGCTTAGTAACGGGGGGCCCAAGGTTCTATAGCAATCAGCCCCAGCATTTT	CASSLVTGGPRFYSNQPQHF
.	TRBV7-2	TRBJ2-1	TRBD2	TGTGCCAGCAGCTTAGTCCCTAGCGGGGCCTCCTACAATGAGCAGTTCTTC	CASSLVPSGASYNEQFF
.	TRBV20-1	TRBJ2-7	TRBD2	TGCAGTGCTAGAGCCCTAGCGGGGGGGCCCCACGAGCAGTACTTC	CSARALAGGPHEQYF
.	TRBV10-2	TRBJ2-5	.	TGCGCCAGCAGTGAGTCGGGAAGGAGTGTCCAGGAGACCCAGTACTTC	CASSESGRSVQETQYF
.	TRBV19	TRBJ2-1	TRBD2	TGTGCCAGTAGTACTGCGCAGTCCTACGGGGGGTACAATGAGCAGTTCTTC	CASSTAQSYGGYNEQFF
few	TRBV28	TRBJ2-5	.	TGTGCCAGCAGTCCTCAGAGTGGGCGGGATCAAGAGACCCAGTACTTC	CASSPQSGRDQETQYF
.	TRBV28	TRBJ1-1	.	TGTGCCAGCCTTACTCAGCCCGACACTGAAGCTTTCTTT	CASLTQPDTEAFF
few	TRBV5-8	TRBJ1-2	TRBD1	TGTGCCAGCAGCCAGACGGGACAGCCGGACTATGGCTACACCTTC	CASSQTGQPDYGYTF
.	TRBV3-1	TRBJ2-7	.	TGTGCCAGCAGCCAACGGTGGGACCCCTACGAGCAGTACTTC	CASSQRWDPYEQYF
.	TRBV6-1	TRBJ1-4	TRBD1	TGTGCCAGCAGTGACGCCTACGTCGGACAGGATTTCGAAAAACTGTTTTTT	CASSDAYVGQDFEKLFF
few	TRBV12-3/TRBV12-4	TRBJ2-7	TRBD2	TGTGCCAGCAGCCGGACGGCGGGGGGCGAGTACGAGCAGTACTTC	CASSRTAGGEYEQYF
.	TRBV12-3/TRBV12-4	TRBJ2-1	TRBD1	TGTGCCAGCAGTTTAAAGGGGGCCTTCTACAATGAGCAGTTCTTC	CASSLKGAFYNEQFF
.	TRBV10-3	TRBJ2-3	TRBD1	TGTGCCAACTGGGACAGCCTCACAGATACGCAGTATTTT	CANWDSLTDTQYF
.	TRBV12-3/TRBV12-4	TRBJ2-1	.	TGTGCCAGCAGTTTAAGGGACATAGCTCCTGGATCCTACGAGCAGTTCTTC	CASSLRDIAPGSYEQFF
.	TRBV5-1	TRBJ2-2	TRBD2	TGCGCCAGCAGCCACTCTAGCGGCTACACCGGGGAGCTGTTTTTT	CASSHSSGYTGELFF
few	TRBV3-1	TRBJ2-3	TRBD2	TGTGCCAGCAGCCACGGCGCGGGGGGACCCAGCACAGATACGCAGTATTTT	CASSHGAGGPSTDTQYF
few	TRBV9	TRBJ2-7	TRBD2	TGTGCCAGCAGCGGCGACTCGGGGGGAAACTCCTACGAGCAGTACTTC	CASSGDSGGNSYEQYF
few	TRBV4-2	TRBJ2-1	TRBD2	TGTGCCAGCAGCCCTAGGACTAGCGGGGAGGGGAATGAGCAGTTCTTC	CASSPRTSGEGNEQFF
.	TRBV11-2	TRBJ2-7	TRBD2	TGTGCCAGCAGCTTCGGACTAGCGGACTCCTACGAGCAGTACTTC	CASSFGLADSYEQYF
many	TRBV20-1	TRBJ1-2	.	TGCAGTGCTAGAGATTTTGGCAGGCTCTATGGCTACACCTTC	CSARDFGRLYGYTF
.	TRBV12-3/TRBV12-4	TRBJ2-5	TRBD1	TGTGCCAGCAGCAACAGGGGACCAAAGGAGACCCAGTACTTC	CASSNRGPKETQYF
few	TRBV20-1	TRBJ2-3	.	TGCAGTGCTAGAGAAGGGACCTGGGAAGATACGCAGTATTTT	CSAREGTWEDTQYF
few	TRBV12-3/TRBV12-4	TRBJ2-1	.	TGTGCCAGCAGTTTAGTTCCCGGCAGTAATGAGCAGTTCTTC	CASSLVPGSNEQFF
.	TRBV11-2	TRBJ2-1	.	TGTGCCAGCAGCTTAGCACCAATAGCCTACAATGAGCAGTTCTTC	CASSLAPIAYNEQFF
.	TRBV7-8	TRBJ1-2	.	TGTGCCAGCAGCTTAGTGCAGGCGCCCTATGGCTACACCTTC	CASSLVQAPYGYTF
few	TRBV4-1	TRBJ2-7	.	TGCGCCAGCAGCCAAGACGCAGAAATTTACGAGCAGTACTTC	CASSQDAEIYEQYF
.	TRBV4-1	TRBJ2-7	.	TGCGCCAGCAGCCAAGTGGCAGGGGCAGCTTCCGAGCAGTACTTC	CASSQVAGAASEQYF
few	TRBV29-1	TRBJ2-1	TRBD1	TGCAGCGTACGAGGGGGCCCCTACAATGAGCAGTTCTTC	CSVRGGPYNEQFF
few	TRBV4-1	TRBJ2-7	TRBD2	TGCGCCAGCAGCCACCCACTAGCGGGGGAGTACGAGCAGTACTTC	CASSHPLAGEYEQYF
few	TRBV20-1	TRBJ2-1	TRBD2	TGCAGTGCCCTCGGGACTAGAGAGAATGAGCAGTTCTTC	CSALGTRENEQFF
.	TRBV21-1	TRBJ1-2	.	TGTGCCAGCAGCAAAGAAAGGGGCACAGGAGAATGTAACTATGGCTACACCTTC	CASSKERGTGECNYGYTF
.	TRBV5-1	TRBJ2-7	.	TGCGCCAGCAGCGTGAGTGGAGTCTACGAGCAGTACTTC	CASSVSGVYEQYF
once	TRBV12-3/TRBV12-4	TRBJ2-5	TRBD2	TGTGCCAGCACCCTACTAGCGGGGGGGTACAATGAGCAGTACTTC	CASTLLAGGYNEQYF
.	TRBV4-1	TRBJ1-1	.	TGCGCCAGCAGCTCCCTTGGTCGGGGGATGAACACTGAAGCTTTCTTT	CASSSLGRGMNTEAFF
.	TRBV24-1	TRBJ1-5	TRBD1	TGTGCCACCAGTGACCCCCGACAGGGCGGAAGCAATCAGCCCCAGCATTTT	CATSDPRQGGSNQPQHF
.	TRBV5-1	TRBJ1-4	.	TGCGCCAGCAGCTATTTGTGGGGTAATGAAAAACTGTTTTTT	CASSYLWGNEKLFF
.	TRBV18	TRBJ1-1	TRBD1	TGTGCCAGCTCACCAGGGGACAGGGGGCTGAAGGGCACTGAAGCTTTCTTT	CASSPGDRGLKGTEAFF
.	TRBV20-1	TRBJ2-2	TRBD2	TGCAGTGCCCTAGGACTAGCGGGGGGAAAGAACACCGGGGAGCTGTTTTTT	CSALGLAGGKNTGELFF
many	TRBV5-1	TRBJ2-5	.	TGTGCCAGCAGCCCCCTTACTAGTGAAGAGACCCAGTACTTC	CASSPLTSEETQYF
.	TRBV24-1	TRBJ2-5	TRBD2	TGTGCCACCAGTGATTTCGGCCTAGCGGGGGGGGTTGAGACCCAGTACTTC	CATSDFGLAGGVETQYF
few	TRBV20-1	TRBJ2-7	.	TGCAGTGCTCGGAGCTCCTACAATGAGCAGTACTTC	CSARSSYNEQYF